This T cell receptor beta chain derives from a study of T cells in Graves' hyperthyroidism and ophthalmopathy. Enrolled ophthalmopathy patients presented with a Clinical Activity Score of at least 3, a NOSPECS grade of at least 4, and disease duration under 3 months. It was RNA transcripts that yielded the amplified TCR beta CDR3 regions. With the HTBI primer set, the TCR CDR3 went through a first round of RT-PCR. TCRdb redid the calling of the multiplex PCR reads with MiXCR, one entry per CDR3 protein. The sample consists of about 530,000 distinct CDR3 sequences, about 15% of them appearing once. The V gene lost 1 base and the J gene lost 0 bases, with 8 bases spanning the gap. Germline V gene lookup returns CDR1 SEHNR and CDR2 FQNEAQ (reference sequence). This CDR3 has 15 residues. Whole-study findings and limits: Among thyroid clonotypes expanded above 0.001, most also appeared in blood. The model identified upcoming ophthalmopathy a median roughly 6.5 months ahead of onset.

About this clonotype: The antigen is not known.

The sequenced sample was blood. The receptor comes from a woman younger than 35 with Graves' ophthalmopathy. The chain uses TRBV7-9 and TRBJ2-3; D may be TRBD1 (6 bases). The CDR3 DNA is TGTGCCAGCAGCTTAGGGGGGCCGAGCACAGATACGCAGTATTTT. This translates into CASSLGGPSTDTQYF.